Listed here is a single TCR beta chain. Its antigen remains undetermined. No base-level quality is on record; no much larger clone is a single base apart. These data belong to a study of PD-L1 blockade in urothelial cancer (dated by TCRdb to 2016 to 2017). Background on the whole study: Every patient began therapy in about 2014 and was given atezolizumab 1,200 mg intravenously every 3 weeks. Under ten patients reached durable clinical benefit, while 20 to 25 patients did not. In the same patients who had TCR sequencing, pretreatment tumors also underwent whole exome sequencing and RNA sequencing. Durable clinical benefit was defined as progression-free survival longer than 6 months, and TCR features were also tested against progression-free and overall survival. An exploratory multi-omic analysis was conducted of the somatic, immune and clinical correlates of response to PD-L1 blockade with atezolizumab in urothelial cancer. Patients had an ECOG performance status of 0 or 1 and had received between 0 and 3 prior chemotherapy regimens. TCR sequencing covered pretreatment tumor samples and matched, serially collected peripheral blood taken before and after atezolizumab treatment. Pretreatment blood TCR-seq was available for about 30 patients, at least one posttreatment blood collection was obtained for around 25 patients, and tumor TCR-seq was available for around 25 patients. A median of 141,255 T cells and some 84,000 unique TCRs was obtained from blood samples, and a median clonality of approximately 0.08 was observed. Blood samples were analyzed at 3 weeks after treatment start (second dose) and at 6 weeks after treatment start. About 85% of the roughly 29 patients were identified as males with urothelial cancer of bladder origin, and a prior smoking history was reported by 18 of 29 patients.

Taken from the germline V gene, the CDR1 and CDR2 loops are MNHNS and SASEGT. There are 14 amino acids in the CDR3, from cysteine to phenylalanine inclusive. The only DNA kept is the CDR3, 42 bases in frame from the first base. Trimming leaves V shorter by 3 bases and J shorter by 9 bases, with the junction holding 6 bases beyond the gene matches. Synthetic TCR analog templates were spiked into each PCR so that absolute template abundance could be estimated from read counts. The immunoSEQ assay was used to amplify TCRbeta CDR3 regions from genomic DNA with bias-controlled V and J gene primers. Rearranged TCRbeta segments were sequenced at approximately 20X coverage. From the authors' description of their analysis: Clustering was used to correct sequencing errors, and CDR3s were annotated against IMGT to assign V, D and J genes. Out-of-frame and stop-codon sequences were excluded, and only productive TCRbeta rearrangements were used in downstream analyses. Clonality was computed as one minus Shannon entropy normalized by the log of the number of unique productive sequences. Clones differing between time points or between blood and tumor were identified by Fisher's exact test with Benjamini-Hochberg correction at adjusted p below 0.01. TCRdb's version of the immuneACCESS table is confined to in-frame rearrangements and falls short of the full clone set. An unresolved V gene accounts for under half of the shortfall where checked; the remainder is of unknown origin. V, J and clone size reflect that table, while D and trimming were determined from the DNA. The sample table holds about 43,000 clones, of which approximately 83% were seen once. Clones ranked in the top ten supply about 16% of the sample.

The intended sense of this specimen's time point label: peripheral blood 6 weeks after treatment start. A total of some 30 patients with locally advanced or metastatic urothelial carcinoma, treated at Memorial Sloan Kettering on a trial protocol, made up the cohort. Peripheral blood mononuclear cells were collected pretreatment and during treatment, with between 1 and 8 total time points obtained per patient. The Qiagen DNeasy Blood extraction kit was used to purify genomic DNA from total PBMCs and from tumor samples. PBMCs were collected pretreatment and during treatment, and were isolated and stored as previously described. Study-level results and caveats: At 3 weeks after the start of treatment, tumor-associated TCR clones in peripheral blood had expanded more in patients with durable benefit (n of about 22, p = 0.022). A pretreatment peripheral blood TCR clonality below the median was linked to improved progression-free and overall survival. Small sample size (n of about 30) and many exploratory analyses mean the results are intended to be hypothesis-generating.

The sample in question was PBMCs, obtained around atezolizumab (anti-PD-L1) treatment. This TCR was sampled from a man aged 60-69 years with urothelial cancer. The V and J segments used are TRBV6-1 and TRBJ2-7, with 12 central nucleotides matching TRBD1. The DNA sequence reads TGTGCCAGCAGTGAGACGGGACAGGGGGCCCGGCAGTACTTC. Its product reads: CASSETGQGARQYF.